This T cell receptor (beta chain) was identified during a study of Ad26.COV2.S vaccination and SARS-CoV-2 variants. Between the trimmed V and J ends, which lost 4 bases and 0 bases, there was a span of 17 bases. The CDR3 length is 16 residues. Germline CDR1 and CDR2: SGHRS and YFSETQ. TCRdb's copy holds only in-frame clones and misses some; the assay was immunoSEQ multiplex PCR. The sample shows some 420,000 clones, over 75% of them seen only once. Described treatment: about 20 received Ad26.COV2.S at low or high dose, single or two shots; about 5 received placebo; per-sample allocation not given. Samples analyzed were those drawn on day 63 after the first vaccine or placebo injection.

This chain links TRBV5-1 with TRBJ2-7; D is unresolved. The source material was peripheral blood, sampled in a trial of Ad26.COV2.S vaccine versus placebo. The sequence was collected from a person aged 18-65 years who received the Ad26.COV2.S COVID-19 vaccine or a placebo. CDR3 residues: CASSPDAVSSSYEQYF. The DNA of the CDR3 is TGCGCCAGCAGCCCAGACGCTGTCTCAAGCTCCTACGAGCAGTACTTC.